The 26 T cell receptor beta chains presented below share a single source sample, sequenced in a study of blood T cell repertoires in COVID-19. Generated by immunoSEQ multiplex PCR, the TCRdb table keeps only in-frame clones and is missing some. The sample includes under 300,000 clones, 87% of them seen just once. The sequenced sample consisted of peripheral blood. Every receptor here comes from a man in his fifties or sixties who had recovered from COVID-19.

This clone was detected once. The chain employs TRBV5-1 and TRBJ1-1; D gene ambiguous. CDR3 length: 13 residues. Germline lookup yields CDR1 SGHRS and CDR2 YFSETQ. Trimming pared 0 bases from V and 6 bases from J, leaving 9 bases between. The CDR3 spells CASSLAGKPEAFF. CDR3 DNA sequence: TGCGCCAGCAGCTTGGCCGGGAAGCCTGAAGCTTTCTTT.

This clone turned up a few times. This rearrangement joins TRBV7-9 to TRBJ2-4; D not certain. Germline values: CDR1 SEHNR, CDR2 FQNEAQ (reference sequence). V lost 5 bases and J 8 bases, leaving 7 bases between the germline ends. The CDR3 consists of 11 residues. CDR3 protein: CASSPRDIQYF. In DNA form, the CDR3 reads TGTGCCAGCAGCCCCCGCGACATTCAGTACTTC.

This clone has only a few counts. This sequence joins TRBV7-9 and TRBJ1-1; no clear D gene. The CDR3 sequence is 14 residues long. V shed 1 base and J shed 0 bases, with 6 bases lying between them. CDR1 and CDR2 from the germline V gene are SEHNR and FQNEAQ (reference sequence). CDR3 coding DNA: TGTGCCAGCAGCTTAGGGGCAATGAACACTGAAGCTTTCTTT. This translates into CASSLGAMNTEAFF.

The rearrangement joins TRBV3-1 (or the pseudogene TRBV3-2) to TRBJ2-3; D is uncertain. V was clipped by 3 bases and J by 4 bases, with 8 bases between them. CDR1 is LGHDT, CDR2 YNNKEL, per germline (reference sequence). The CDR3 consists of 13 residues. The CDR3 sequence is CASSHASSDTQYF. The CDR3 DNA is TGTGCCAGCAGCCACGCTAGTTCAGATACGCAGTATTTT.

The rearrangement joins TRBV24-1 to TRBJ2-7; 8 nucleotides line up with TRBD1. Per the germline V gene, CDR1 is KGHDR and CDR2 is SFDVKD. The junction had 5 bases not matched to a gene; V was cut back by 4 bases and J by 7 bases. The CDR3 totals 13 residues. CDR3 sequence (DNA): TGTGCCACCAGTGACCGGGACAGGAGGGAGCAGTACTTC. It codes for CATSDRDRREQYF.

The rearrangement links TRBV7-8 to TRBJ2-2; the match to TRBD2 covers 8 bases. Trimming at V came to 5 bases and at J to 3 bases, leaving 8 bases not matched to a gene. This CDR3 is built from 16 residues. Germline CDR1 reads SGHVS; CDR2 reads FQNEAQ. CDR3 DNA sequence: TGTGCCAGCAGCCCACGCGGGGGGAGGTACACCGGGGAGCTGTTTTTT. Its translation: CASSPRGGRYTGELFF.

The rearrangement joins TRBV30 to TRBJ1-2, with 9 bases fitting TRBD1. Trimming took 7 bases from V and 9 from J; bases not matched to a gene: 9. CDR1 and CDR2 from the germline V gene are GTSNPN and SVGIG (reference sequence). The CDR3 has 12 amino acids. CDR3 sequence reads: CAYNRGPDSYTF. In nucleotides, the CDR3 is TGTGCCTATAACAGGGGGCCGGATAGCTACACCTTC.

V is TRBV3-1 (or the pseudogene TRBV3-2) and J is TRBJ2-3, with 11 bases fitting TRBD2. Germline lookup yields CDR1 LGHDT and CDR2 YNNKEL (reference sequence). The CDR3 contains 17 residues. The junction had 8 bases not matched to a gene; V was cut back by 1 base and J by 5 bases. The CDR3 sequence: CASSQAVLAGVIDTQYF. The CDR3 region has the DNA TGTGCCAGCAGCCAAGCCGTACTAGCGGGGGTGATAGATACGCAGTATTTT.

This rearrangement joins TRBV6-5 to TRBJ1-5, with D unresolved. The CDR3 is 13 residues long. Germline V gene sequence: CDR1 MNHEY, CDR2 SVGAGI. V was shortened by 6 bases and J by 0 bases, with 6 bases between the two germline ends. The CDR3 region has the DNA TGTGCCAGCAGCCAGTATAGCAATCAGCCCCAGCATTTT. Its protein product is CASSQYSNQPQHF.

This clone was observed once. V is TRBV7-9 and J is TRBJ2-2; 10 bases fit TRBD2. The J segment lost 4 bases and the V segment lost 5 bases, leaving 7 bases of the junction unmatched. The CDR3 consists of 16 residues. The germline CDR1 and CDR2 sequences are SEHNR and FQNEAQ (reference sequence). The CDR3 DNA follows: TGTGCCAGCAGCAAAAGCGGGGGGGCTTCCACCGGGGAGCTGTTTTTT. Translation gives CASSKSGGASTGELFF.

The genes are TRBV19 and TRBJ1-5, with D unresolved. In germline, CDR1 is LNHDA, CDR2 SQIVND (reference sequence). V was clipped by 9 bases and J by 0 bases, with 15 bases between them. The CDR3 has 15 amino acids. This chain's CDR3 is CASGYSADSNQPQHF. The CDR3 bases are TGTGCCAGCGGCTACAGTGCCGATAGCAATCAGCCCCAGCATTTT.

In DNA form, the CDR3 reads TGTGCCTGGAGTGGGTCGGGGTACAGCACAGATACGCAGTATTTT. Translation: CAWSGSGYSTDTQYF. The chain uses TRBV30 and TRBJ2-3; D possibly corresponds to TRBD2 (5 bases). The germline V gene encodes CDR1 GTSNPN and CDR2 SVGIG (reference sequence). The V end lost 1 base, the J end lost 0 bases, and 11 bases lay between the germline ends. There are 15 residues in the CDR3.

CDR3 in amino acids: CAIRRQGNTDTQYF. DNA of the CDR3: TGTGCCATCAGAAGACAGGGAAACACAGATACGCAGTATTTT. This chain joins TRBV10-3 and TRBJ2-3, with 7 positions matching TRBD1. Germline loops: CDR1 ENHRY, CDR2 SYGVKD. Trimming removed 6 bases from V and 2 bases from J; junction bases left unmatched: 5. The CDR3 length is 14 residues.

A single count supports this clone. The chain has TRBV11-2 and TRBJ2-1, with D uncertain. V shed 2 bases and J shed 3 bases, with 17 bases lying between them. Germline V CDR1 and CDR2: SGHAT, FQNNGV. CDR3 length: 17 residues. The CDR3 spells CASSLIRYWSHYNEQFF. The CDR3 nucleotides are TGTGCCAGCAGCTTAATTCGATATTGGTCACACTACAATGAGCAGTTCTTC.

The CDR3 here is CASSLEGVETQYF. Written as DNA, the CDR3 is TGCGCCAGCAGCTTGGAAGGGGTGGAGACCCAGTACTTC. The rearrangement uses TRBV5-1 and TRBJ2-5; TRBD1 is a possible D gene (5 bases). V dropped 0 bases and J dropped 5 bases, with 8 bases sitting between them. Germline CDR1 and CDR2: SGHRS and YFSETQ. CDR3 length: 13 residues.

V and J are TRBV12-3 or TRBV12-4 and TRBJ2-7; a possible D gene is TRBD2 (6 bases). CDR3 size: 13 residues. With 3 bases removed from V and 2 bases from J, the gap between germline ends came to 8 bases. The CDR3 loop is CASSFGGTYEQYF. DNA for the CDR3: TGTGCCAGCAGTTTTGGGGGGACCTACGAGCAGTACTTC.

The V gene is TRBV20-1, the J gene TRBJ2-7, with TRBD2 identical over 8 bases. Trimming took 3 bases from V and 8 from J; bases not matched to a gene: 6. This CDR3 contains 12 residues. Germline V gives CDR1 DFQATT, CDR2 SNEGSKA (reference sequence). In DNA, the CDR3 is TGCAGTGCTAGTCGGGAGGGCGCCCAGCAGTACTTC. This translates into CSASREGAQQYF.

This clone has only one observation. The V call is TRBV27, the J call TRBJ1-1, with TRBD1 as a possible D gene (6 bases). Germline V CDR1 and CDR2: MNHEY, SMNVEV (reference sequence). V was clipped by 4 bases and J by 4 bases, with 16 bases between them. The CDR3 runs to 15 residues. In DNA form, the CDR3 reads TGTGCCAGCAGTTCGTTCCAGGGGTGGGGCACTGAAGCTTTCTTT. As protein: CASSSFQGWGTEAFF.

The chain couples TRBV3-1 (or the pseudogene TRBV3-2) to TRBJ1-2; the match to TRBD1 covers 7 bases. J was trimmed by 0 bases and V by 5 bases; bases with no gene match: 3. CDR1 is LGHDT and CDR2 is YNNKEL in the germline V gene (reference sequence). The CDR3 length is 14 residues. CDR3 DNA: TGTGCCAGCAGCTACAGGGGTTCTAACTATGGCTACACCTTC. The encoded protein is CASSYRGSNYGYTF.

The rearrangement uses TRBV7-9 and TRBJ1-1; no firm D call. Germline V gene data show CDR1 as SEHNR and CDR2 as FQNEAQ (reference sequence). The CDR3 runs to 14 residues. Trimming removed 5 bases from V and 0 bases from J, with 10 bases in between. The CDR3 here is CASSPDWMNTEAFF. The DNA of the CDR3 is TGTGCCAGCAGCCCCGACTGGATGAACACTGAAGCTTTCTTT.

The table lists this clone with a few counts. CDR3 loop: CASRSTGRSGNTIYF. The CDR3 region has the DNA TGTGCCAGCAGGTCGACAGGGCGCTCTGGAAACACCATATATTTT. This sequence joins TRBV28 and TRBJ1-3; 7 bases fit TRBD1. The CDR3 runs 15 residues. Looked up from germline, CDR1 is MDHEN and CDR2 is SYDVKM. V was pared by 6 bases and J by 0 bases, with 5 bases of the junction left unmatched.

CDR3 sequence (DNA): TGTGCCGTCGCCCGAGGAACTGGTGAAAAACTGTTTTTT. It codes for CAVARGTGEKLFF. This chain joins TRBV24-1 and TRBJ1-4, with D uncertain. The CDR3 sequence is 13 residues long. Per the germline V gene, CDR1 is KGHDR and CDR2 is SFDVKD. The V end was cut by 12 bases, the J end by 7 bases, with 17 bases between.

Regarding this clone: The same CDR3 arises from other DNA sequences in this sample as well. The V call is TRBV9, the J call TRBJ1-2; D is uncertain. Trimming left V 1 base short and J 4 bases short, with 5 bases between. The CDR3 extends over 12 amino acids. Germline V gene sequence: CDR1 SGDLS, CDR2 YYNGEE. The CDR3 sequence is CASSVSGYGYTF. Written as DNA, the CDR3 is TGTGCCAGCAGCGTATCGGGCTATGGCTACACCTTC.

The V call is TRBV5-4, the J call TRBJ1-6; D is unclear. V was trimmed by 3 bases and J by 4 bases, leaving 8 bases between them. Germline values: CDR1 SGHNT, CDR2 YYREEE (reference sequence). The length of the CDR3 is 14 residues. The CDR3 reads CASSSEGYNSPLHF. As DNA, the CDR3 is TGTGCCAGCAGCTCGGAGGGATATAATTCACCCCTCCACTTT.

This clone was observed at least ten times. J is TRBJ1-5 and V is TRBV7-6, with 7 positions matching TRBD1. Looked up from germline, CDR1 is SGHVS and CDR2 is FNYEAQ. The V segment lost 5 bases and the J segment 0 bases; nucleotides outside the gene matches: 7. The length of the CDR3 is 16 residues. CDR3 nucleotides: TGTGCCAGCAGCCCAGGGGGACGAAATAGCAATCAGCCCCAGCATTTT. Its translation: CASSPGGRNSNQPQHF.

The rearrangement uses TRBV28 and TRBJ2-7, with D perhaps matching TRBD2 (5 bases). V gave up 7 bases and J gave up 2 bases, with 12 bases separating them. CDR3 length equals 13 residues. Germline V gene sequence: CDR1 MDHEN, CDR2 SYDVKM. For the CDR3, the DNA is TGTGCCAGCACCGGATCGGGGACCTACGAGCAGTACGTC. It translates to CASTGSGTYEQYV.